Listed below are T cell receptor beta chains from one sample, sequenced in a study of cytomegalovirus exposure and HLA in healthy donors. Clones were sequenced by immunoSEQ multiplex PCR, and TCRdb holds only the in-frame ones, with some missing. The sample yields 81,000 or so clones, less than 65% seen once. The sequenced material came from PBMCs. These receptors came from a woman in her 30s in good health and CMV-seropositive. Each CDR3 is given with its conserved first and last residue. A D gene is named only where the DNA matches it firmly. Expanded clones are given a class, and other clones once, few, many or no size at all.

V gene	clone size	J gene	D gene	CDR3 protein	CDR3 DNA
TRBV27	-	TRBJ2-1	-	CASSLSENNEQFF	TGTGCCAGCAGTTTATCCGAGAACAATGAGCAGTTCTTC
TRBV4-2	-	TRBJ2-2	TRBD2	CASSQVAGVSANTGELFF	TGTGCCAGCAGCCAGGTAGCGGGGGTCAGTGCGAACACCGGGGAGCTGTTTTTT
TRBV27	-	TRBJ1-2	-	CASSRNGGGLINYGYTF	TGTGCCAGCAGCCGCAACGGGGGGGGCTTAATTAACTATGGCTACACCTTC
TRBV10-3	once	TRBJ1-1	-	CAIRGNVEAFF	TGTGCCATCCGGGGGAACGTTGAAGCTTTCTTT
TRBV2	-	TRBJ2-2	-	CASSDFSLTSANTGELFF	TGTGCCAGCAGTGATTTTTCCCTGACTAGTGCAAACACCGGGGAGCTGTTTTTT
TRBV7-3	few	TRBJ2-5	-	CASSLGGARGETQYF	TGTGCCAGCAGCTTAGGGGGGGCTCGGGGTGAGACCCAGTACTTC
TRBV7-8	-	TRBJ2-3	TRBD2	CASSSGLAGGTSTDTQYF	TGTGCCAGCAGCTCCGGACTAGCGGGGGGAACTAGCACAGATACGCAGTATTTT
TRBV30	-	TRBJ1-1	-	CAWSSEHPNTEAFF	TGTGCCTGGAGCTCCGAGCACCCGAACACTGAAGCTTTCTTT
TRBV2	few	TRBJ1-2	-	CASTVEMDYGYPF	TGTGCCAGCACGGTTGAAATGGACTATGGCTACCCCTTC
TRBV10-2	-	TRBJ2-3	TRBD2	CASSEQTSGSDTQYF	TGCGCCAGCAGTGAGCAGACTAGCGGGTCAGATACGCAGTATTTT
TRBV6-6	few	TRBJ1-6	-	CASSSQGSEALHF	TGTGCCAGCAGTTCACAGGGATCTGAGGCCCTCCACTTT
TRBV7-3	-	TRBJ2-3	TRBD2	CASSFGGSTDTQYF	TGTGCCAGCAGCTTCGGGGGGAGCACAGATACGCAGTATTTT
TRBV5-1	few	TRBJ2-7	-	CASSLAEGAIEQYF	TGCGCCAGCAGCTTGGCGGAGGGGGCGATCGAGCAGTACTTC
TRBV6-5	-	TRBJ1-6	TRBD1	CASKRDRGHSPLHF	TGTGCCAGCAAGAGGGACAGGGGTCATTCACCCCTCCACTTT
TRBV9	-	TRBJ1-1	-	CASSLSGAGDTEAFF	TGTGCCAGCAGCTTATCAGGGGCAGGGGACACTGAAGCTTTCTTT
TRBV4-1	-	TRBJ2-2	-	CASSQHLGDTGELFF	TGCGCCAGCAGCCAGCACCTCGGGGACACCGGGGAGCTGTTTTTT
TRBV4-2	-	TRBJ2-1	-	CASSPRDFVYEQFF	TGTGCCAGCAGCCCCAGGGACTTCGTCTATGAGCAGTTCTTC
TRBV7-2	-	TRBJ2-1	-	CASSLWRGSDNEQFF	TGTGCCAGCAGCTTATGGCGGGGATCAGACAATGAGCAGTTCTTC
TRBV5-1	once	TRBJ1-2	TRBD1	CASSLSGGNYGYTF	TGCGCCAGCAGCTTGTCAGGGGGAAACTATGGCTACACCTTC
TRBV19	once	TRBJ1-2	-	CASSLPQGRGYTF	TGTGCCAGTAGTCTCCCTCAGGGTCGGGGCTACACCTTC
TRBV9	few	TRBJ1-1	-	CASSETTGYTEAFF	TGTGCCAGCAGCGAGACGACAGGATACACTGAAGCTTTCTTT
TRBV19	-	TRBJ2-3	TRBD1	CASSQTPGGYTQYF	TGTGCCAGTAGTCAAACCCCAGGGGGATATACGCAGTATTTT
TRBV15	-	TRBJ2-5	-	CATSRAGDFQETQYF	TGTGCCACCAGCAGAGCTGGGGACTTCCAAGAGACCCAGTACTTC
TRBV6-1	-	TRBJ1-6	TRBD1	CASSEAGQGGSPLHF	TGTGCCAGCAGTGAAGCAGGACAGGGAGGTTCACCCCTCCACTTT
TRBV9	few	TRBJ2-2	TRBD1	CASTRAGTANTGELFF	TGTGCCAGCACCAGAGCCGGGACAGCGAACACCGGGGAGCTGTTTTTT
TRBV27	-	TRBJ1-2	TRBD1	CASSPRQGVGYGYTF	TGTGCCAGCAGTCCCCGACAGGGGGTGGGCTATGGCTACACCTTC
TRBV7-2	-	TRBJ1-1	-	CASSAPPGQMNTEAFF	TGTGCCAGCAGCGCTCCACCGGGACAAATGAACACTGAAGCTTTCTTT
TRBV4-2	-	TRBJ1-2	-	CASSQASDTYYGYTF	TGTGCCAGCAGCCAAGCCTCCGACACATACTATGGCTACACCTTC
TRBV14	-	TRBJ1-1	-	CASSPQRGLSTEAFF	TGTGCCAGCAGCCCACAGCGCGGGCTTAGCACTGAAGCTTTCTTT
TRBV5-1	-	TRBJ1-6	-	CASSLQGLGNSPLHF	TGCGCCAGCAGCTTGCAGGGATTGGGAAATTCACCCCTCCACTTT
TRBV15	few	TRBJ1-4	TRBD1	CATSLTGGEKLFF	TGTGCCACCAGCTTAACAGGGGGTGAAAAACTGTTTTTT
TRBV2	-	TRBJ2-7	TRBD1	CASQSRTGDSYEQYF	TGTGCCAGCCAGTCCCGGACAGGGGACTCCTACGAGCAGTACTTC
TRBV30	-	TRBJ1-1	-	CAWSRRAEAFF	TGTGCCTGGAGTCGCAGGGCTGAAGCTTTCTTT
TRBV9	-	TRBJ2-3	TRBD2	CASSGGGLAGGTDTQYF	TGTGCCAGCAGCGGAGGGGGACTAGCGGGGGGCACAGATACGCAGTATTTT
TRBV6-1	few	TRBJ1-5	-	CASSGGGAGNQPQHF	TGTGCCAGCAGTGGAGGGGGAGCCGGCAATCAGCCCCAGCATTTT
TRBV30	-	TRBJ2-2	TRBD1	CAWSVGDRDTGELFF	TGTGCCTGGAGTGTAGGGGACAGGGACACCGGGGAGCTGTTTTTT
TRBV5-1	-	TRBJ2-1	-	CASSLRGTPEYNEQFF	TGCGCCAGCAGCTTGAGGGGAACCCCGGAATACAATGAGCAGTTCTTC